One sample yielded the 15 T cell receptor beta chains listed below, sequenced in a study of blood T cell repertoires in COVID-19 (dated by TCRdb to 2018 to 2020). Preparation of the library involved the immunoSEQ multiplex PCR assay. In TCRdb, the immuneACCESS table is reduced to in-frame sequences with V and J assigned. These tables do not hold every clone; where another copy was compared, an unresolved V gene accounts for under half, and the others remain unexplained. In this sample the table shows roughly 150,000 clones, 79% of which occur a single time. 8.1% of the sample is taken by the ten largest. The specimen was peripheral blood. These receptors were taken from a woman aged 55-70 years with COVID-19, enrolled during active disease.

This clone was seen a few times. V usage is TRBV4-2 and J usage is TRBJ1-1, with D possibly being TRBD1 (5 bases). Trimming shortened V by 4 bases and J by 8 bases, and 23 bases separated the two germline ends. The germline V gene has CDR1 LGHNA and CDR2 YNFKEQ. The CDR3 covers 16 residues. In DNA, the CDR3 is TGTGCCAGCAGCCCCTCGGGGGGAGTGGGAGGGTTAGAAGCTTTCTTT. Protein: CASSPSGGVGGLEAFF.

V usage is TRBV7-8 and J usage is TRBJ1-5; D possibly corresponds to TRBD1 (5 bases). The CDR3 totals 18 residues. V shed 2 bases and J shed 1 base, with 18 bases lying between them. From germline, CDR1 is SGHVS and CDR2 FQNEAQ. This CDR3 is CASSLFARGVYSNQPQHF. In DNA form, the CDR3 reads TGTGCCAGCAGCTTATTCGCACGGGGGGTATACAGCAATCAGCCCCAGCATTTT.

On this clone itself: This likely reflects a read error, since a far larger clone is one base away. The rearrangement uses TRBV28 and TRBJ1-2; the match to TRBD1 covers 9 bases. The CDR3 covers 13 residues. V lost 5 bases, J lost 4 bases, and 2 bases stayed unmatched. Germline V lookup: CDR1 MDHEN, CDR2 SYDVKM. CDR3 sequence: CASSQQGAYGYTF. Here the CDR3 DNA reads TGTGCCAGCAGTCAACAGGGGGCCTATGGCTACACCTTC.

J is TRBJ1-2 and V is TRBV2; D remains unclear. The germline CDR1 and CDR2 sequences are SNHLY and FYNNEI. Trimming stripped 3 bases from V and 6 bases from J, with 11 bases between. The CDR3 runs to 13 residues. The CDR3 loop reads CASSELREHGYTF. Written as DNA, the CDR3 is TGTGCCAGCAGTGAGCTAAGGGAGCATGGCTACACCTTC.

The J gene is TRBJ2-1, the V gene TRBV6-6, with 7 nucleotides matching TRBD1. The V gene end was trimmed by 6 bases and the J gene end by 4 bases; junction bases not matched to a gene: 12. Per germline, CDR1 MNHNY and CDR2 SVGAGI (reference sequence). CDR3 length: 16 amino acids. In DNA, the CDR3 is TGTGCCAGCAGATATAGGACAGGCGATCTATACAATGAGCAGTTCTTC. Translated, it gives CASRYRTGDLYNEQFF.

The rearrangement links TRBV21-1 to TRBJ1-2. TRBV21-1 is marked as a pseudogene. The CDR3 extends over 14 amino acids. CDR3 bases: TGTGCCAGCAGCAAAAAGGCGGGGGGGCAAGGCTACACCTTC. This gives the protein CASSKKAGGQGYTF.

The chain couples TRBV6-6 to TRBJ2-7, with 14 positions matching TRBD2. The CDR3 runs 16 residues. The J segment lost 2 bases and the V segment lost 4 bases, leaving 4 bases of the junction unmatched. Germline CDR1 MNHNY, CDR2 SVGAGI (reference sequence). This CDR3 reads CASSSSTSGRAYEQYF. For the CDR3, the DNA is TGTGCCAGCAGTTCCTCGACTAGCGGGAGGGCCTACGAGCAGTACTTC.

The chain combines TRBV3-1 (or the pseudogene TRBV3-2) with TRBJ2-7; weak D call: TRBD2 (5 bases). The CDR3 length is 15 residues. V was shortened by 0 bases and J by 3 bases, with 12 bases between the two germline ends. Germline-derived CDR1 and CDR2 are LGHDT and YNNKEL (reference sequence). The CDR3 coding sequence is TGTGCCAGCAGCCAAGAGGACTCCCAATACTACGAGCAGTACTTC. Encoded protein: CASSQEDSQYYEQYF.

This chain connects TRBV9 to TRBJ1-3; 11 positions match TRBD1. CDR1 and CDR2 from the germline V gene are SGDLS and YYNGEE. The V gene end was trimmed by 4 bases and the J gene end by 2 bases; junction bases not matched to a gene: 8. The CDR3 has 17 residues. CDR3 DNA sequence: TGTGCCAGCAGCACCCGGACAGGGGGCTTGGCTGGAAACACCATATATTTT. Translated, it gives CASSTRTGGLAGNTIYF.

The J gene is TRBJ1-2, the V gene TRBV6-5; TRBD1 aligns across 7 bases. Germline CDR1 reads MNHEY; CDR2 reads SVGAGI. V was pared by 5 bases and J by 14 bases, with 14 bases of the junction left unmatched. CDR3 length equals 13 residues. The CDR3 region has the DNA TGTGCCAGCAGTATTACGGCCGACAGGGAGGCTACCTTC. It encodes CASSITADREATF.

This clone has just a few counts. This sequence joins TRBV7-8 and TRBJ2-5; 8 bases line up with TRBD2. This CDR3 has 16 amino acids. V was pared by 4 bases and J by 2 bases, with 9 bases of the junction left unmatched. Germline assignment: CDR1 SGHVS and CDR2 FQNEAQ. The CDR3 DNA is TGTGCCAGCAGCTGGGGTGGACTAGCTCGTCAAGAGACCCAGTACTTC. This encodes CASSWGGLARQETQYF.

This clone appeared a few times. The chain carries TRBV30 and TRBJ1-1; D remains ambiguous. V was pared by 1 base and J by 5 bases, with 14 bases between. The CDR3 has 14 amino acids. The V gene's germline CDR1 is GTSNPN and CDR2 SVGIG (reference sequence). CDR3 amino acids: CAWSDGLYGTEAFF. The CDR3 nucleotides are TGTGCCTGGAGTGACGGACTCTACGGTACTGAAGCTTTCTTT.

The chain is built from TRBV30 and TRBJ2-7; TRBD2 matches at 7 bases. V lost 7 bases to trimming and J lost 2 bases; unmatched junction nucleotides: 14. The germline V gene has CDR1 GTSNPN and CDR2 SVGIG (reference sequence). The length of the CDR3 is 15 residues. CDR3 sequence: CAFTVRSSGTYEQYF. For the CDR3, the DNA is TGTGCCTTCACGGTACGATCTAGCGGTACCTACGAGCAGTACTTC.

This clone was found a few times. The chain links TRBV2 to TRBJ1-5; D uncertain. Per the germline V gene, CDR1 is SNHLY and CDR2 is FYNNEI. The CDR3 has 14 residues. V was pared by 3 bases and J by 4 bases, with 10 bases between. The CDR3 DNA reads TGTGCCAGCAGTGACGGTACGAGGAATCAGCCCCAGCATTTT. Protein: CASSDGTRNQPQHF.

This clone has a single count. This sequence joins TRBV27 and TRBJ2-2; possibly TRBD2 for D (6 bases). The ends were cut back, 6 bases at V and 1 base at J, with 18 bases in the middle. CDR1 and CDR2 (germline): MNHEY, SMNVEV (reference sequence). This CDR3 has 17 amino acids. CDR3 coding DNA: TGTGCCAGCAGCAGACTTTCTGGGACTCAGAACACCGGGGAGCTGTTTTTT. It codes for CASSRLSGTQNTGELFF.